This TCR beta chain was found in a study of blood T cell repertoires in COVID-19. For the study at large: Acute and convalescent COVID-19 samples came from the United States, Italy and Spain. Sources were T cells, B-cell-depleted T cells, or PBMCs; the material itself was cDNA or gDNA.

In the source study's methods: The assay estimated nucleated cells by amplifying reference gene primers. TCRdb's table, derived via immunoSEQ multiplex PCR, lists solely in-frame clones and lacks some. The V and J calls and the clone size are those of that table, but D and trimming were determined from the DNA. The sample contains roughly 150,000 clones, 84% of which appear only once. Only one count was recorded for this clone. The clonotype originates from a woman in her 50s with acute or convalescent COVID-19. The source material was peripheral blood.

In DNA, the CDR3 is TGCGCCAGCAGCTCGTTACATACACAAGAGACCCAGTACTTC. Encoded protein: CASSSLHTQETQYF. This sequence joins TRBV5-1 and TRBJ2-5, with D unresolved. The V end was cut by 3 bases, the J end by 2 bases, with 11 bases between. This CDR3 comprises 14 residues. Germline values: CDR1 SGHRS, CDR2 YFSETQ.